The 3 T cell receptor beta chains in this list originate from one sample, sequenced in a study of blood T cell repertoires in COVID-19. Libraries were prepared by immunoSEQ multiplex PCR; TCRdb keeps only in-frame clonotypes and omits some of them. The table lists about 150,000 clones, approximately 87% of them singletons. Sequenced sample: PBMCs or T cells enriched from blood (not recorded which). Every receptor here comes from a woman in her 30s with acute COVID-19.

J is TRBJ2-7 and V is TRBV5-6; D is possibly TRBD1 (6 bases). This CDR3 is 15 amino acids long. Germline V CDR1 and CDR2: SGHDT, YYEEEE. V lost 2 bases to trimming and J lost 6 bases, with 18 bases between them. DNA of the CDR3: TGTGCCAGCAGCTTAACTACAGGGTGGTTTGGCGAGCAGTACTTC. This encodes CASSLTTGWFGEQYF.

The V gene is TRBV2, the J gene TRBJ2-5, with 11 bases matching TRBD1. V gave up 6 bases and J gave up 0 bases; unmatched junction bases: 3. The length of the CDR3 is 15 residues. Germline values: CDR1 SNHLY, CDR2 FYNNEI. CDR3 sequence: CASRRDRGYQETQYF. The CDR3 nucleotides are TGTGCCAGCAGACGGGACAGGGGGTACCAAGAGACCCAGTACTTC.

The gene calls are TRBV30 and TRBJ2-1; 10 bases are shared with TRBD2. Germline V gene lookup returns CDR1 GTSNPN and CDR2 SVGIG (reference sequence). Trimming took 2 bases from V and 4 from J; bases not matched to a gene: 5. The CDR3 runs 15 residues. The CDR3 coding sequence is TGTGCCTGGAGTAGGGCTAGCGGGGGTTACAATGAGCAGTTCTTC. Encoded protein: CAWSRASGGYNEQFF. Full variable domain (outside the CDR3, taken from reference TRBV30 and TRBJ2-1): SQTIHQWPATLVQPVGSPLSLECTVEGTSNPNLYWYRQAAGRGLQLLFYSVGIGQISSEVPQNLSASRPQDRQFILSSKKLLLSDSGFYLCAWSRASGGYNEQFFGPGTRLTVL.